In its sample, the clone carrying this T cell receptor (beta chain) was seen many times. Its antigen is currently unknown. These data originate in a study of beta chain features in type 1 diabetes. Study background: In age, gender and cell yields, patients were similar to healthy donors.

Germline V gives CDR1 SEHNR, CDR2 FQNEAQ (reference sequence). The CDR3 loop spans 12 amino acids. V shed 5 bases and J 5 bases; nucleotides not matched to a gene: 3. The investigators reverse transcribed all of the isolated RNA, so they sequenced expressed TCRB transcripts. Assay: immunoSEQ multiplex PCR; the TCRdb copy retains only in-frame clones and omits some. The repertoire holds some 160,000 clones, 7.5% to 9.5% seen once, with approximately 0.54% in the top ten. Study observations and caveats: Type 1 diabetes patients had moderately but significantly shorter TCRB CDR3s in all four CD4+ subsets. Whether TCRB rearrangement is influenced by HLA type was left unresolved in this analysis. TCRB repertoires of naive, central memory and Treg cells appeared more similar among patients than among healthy donors.

Staining for CD45RO/CCR7/CD25/CD127/CD95/CD27 allowed sorting of CD4+ naive, central memory, regulatory and stem cell-like memory cells. This TCR came from a woman aged 18-29 years with type 1 diabetes. The sequencing input was central memory CD4+ T cells from blood. This chain uses TRBV7-9 with TRBJ2-7; 7 bases fit TRBD1. CDR3 loop: CASSTQGDEQYF. Written as DNA, the CDR3 is TGTGCCAGCAGCACCCAGGGGGACGAGCAGTACTTC.